The entry below gives a single T cell receptor beta chain sequence along with its context. Its antigen is still unknown. The entry originates in a study of OX40 agonist ivuxolimab in advanced cancers. In the study overall: The patients' treatment was ivuxolimab, an agonistic anti-OX40 (CD134) antibody. Those enrolled were roughly 80% male, with a mean age of approximately 60 years and ages from 23 to 79. Study findings and constraints: Among the nonresponders, some also had low normalized T-cell clonal expansion.

Sequencing used immunoSEQ multiplex PCR; TCRdb keeps in-frame clones, though not all of them. This sample carries 60,000 to 85,000 clones, approximately 83% of them seen once, and the ten largest clones take about 1.5%. The germline gives CDR1 ENHRY, CDR2 SYGVKD. The CDR3 sequence is 16 residues long. J was trimmed by 0 bases and V by 4 bases; bases with no gene match: 6. The rearrangement links TRBV10-3 to TRBJ2-7; 10 bases fit TRBD1. This clonotype was sampled from an adult with an advanced solid tumor such as melanoma, head and neck, liver or kidney cancer. Sequencing used CD4+ or CD8+ T cells sorted from blood, obtained in a trial of the OX40 agonist ivuxolimab. CDR3 in amino acids: CAISGAGDRGSYEQYF. CDR3 DNA sequence: TGTGCCATCAGTGGGGCTGGGGACAGGGGCTCCTACGAGCAGTACTTC.